This T cell receptor beta chain comes out of a study of response to subunit inactivated influenza vaccine. MiXCR, applied by TCRdb to the RT-PCR reads, yields one record per CDR3 protein. Among 800,000 to 1,000,000 distinct CDR3 sequences listed, around 20% were seen once. The germline V gene has CDR1 SGHTA and CDR2 FQGNSA. This CDR3 contains 11 residues. V was trimmed by 5 bases and J by 6 bases, leaving 6 bases between them. Study results and limitations: There was a suggestion from the authors that each seasonal influenza vaccination recruits few new T cells.

This clonotype has only a few counts. The antigen is not known. The clonotype comes from a middle-aged man who received an inactivated influenza vaccine. The source material was PBMCs from blood, sampled roughly 5 days after vaccination. This chain uses TRBV7-2 with TRBJ2-3; D remains ambiguous. CDR3 in DNA: TGTGCCAGCAGCGCCCTTGATACGCAGTATTTT. Translating gives CASSALDTQYF.